This T cell receptor beta chain was observed in a study of T cell responses to AZD1222 COVID-19 vaccine. The table came from immunoSEQ multiplex PCR; TCRdb's copy has only in-frame clones and leaves some out. There are approximately 170,000 clones in the sample; approximately 90% occur only once, and around 1% lies in the top ten. With 6 bases removed from V and 2 bases from J, the gap between germline ends came to 10 bases. The CDR3 has 13 amino acids. Germline V gives CDR1 WNHNN, CDR2 SYGVQD (reference sequence). The gene calls are TRBV10-1 and TRBJ1-2; D not resolved. This receptor was identified in an adult who received the AZD1222 COVID-19 vaccine. The specimen was peripheral blood, collected 28 days after the second AZD1222 dose. The DNA of the CDR3 is TGCGCCAGCAGGGTAGCCAGGAACTATGGCTACACCTTC. Its translation: CASRVARNYGYTF.